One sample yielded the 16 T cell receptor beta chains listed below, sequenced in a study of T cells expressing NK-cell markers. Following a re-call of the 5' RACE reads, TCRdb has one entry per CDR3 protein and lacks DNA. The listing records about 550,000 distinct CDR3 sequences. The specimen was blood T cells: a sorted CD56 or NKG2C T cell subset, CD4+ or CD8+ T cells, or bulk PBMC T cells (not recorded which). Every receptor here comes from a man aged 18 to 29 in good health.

CDR3 in amino acids: CASKKIRSTGELFF. This chain uses TRBV27 with TRBJ2-2. This CDR3 has 14 amino acids. The germline CDR1 and CDR2 sequences are MNHEY and SMNVEV (reference sequence).

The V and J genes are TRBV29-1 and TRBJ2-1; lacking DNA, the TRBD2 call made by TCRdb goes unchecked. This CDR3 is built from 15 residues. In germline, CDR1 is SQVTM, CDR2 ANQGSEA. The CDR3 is CSVDPRLADDNEQFF.

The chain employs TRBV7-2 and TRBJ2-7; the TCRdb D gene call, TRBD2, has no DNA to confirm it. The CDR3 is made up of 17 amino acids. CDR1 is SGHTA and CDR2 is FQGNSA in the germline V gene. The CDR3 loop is CASSSRTSGRVSYEQYF.

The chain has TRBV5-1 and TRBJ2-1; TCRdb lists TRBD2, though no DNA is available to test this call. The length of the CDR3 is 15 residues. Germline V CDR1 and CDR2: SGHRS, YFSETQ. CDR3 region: CASSPTRTSLHEQFF.

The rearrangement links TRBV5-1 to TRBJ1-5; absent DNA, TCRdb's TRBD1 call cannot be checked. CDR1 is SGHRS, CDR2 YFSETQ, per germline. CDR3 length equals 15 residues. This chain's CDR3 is CASSLEADRFQPQHF.

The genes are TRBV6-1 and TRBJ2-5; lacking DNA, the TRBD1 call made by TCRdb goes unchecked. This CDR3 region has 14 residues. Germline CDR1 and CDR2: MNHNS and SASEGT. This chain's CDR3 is CASSMGQGQETQYF.

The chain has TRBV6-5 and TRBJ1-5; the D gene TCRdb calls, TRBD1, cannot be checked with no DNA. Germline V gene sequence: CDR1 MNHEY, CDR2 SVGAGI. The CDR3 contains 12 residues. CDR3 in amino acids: CASSRRGQPQHF.

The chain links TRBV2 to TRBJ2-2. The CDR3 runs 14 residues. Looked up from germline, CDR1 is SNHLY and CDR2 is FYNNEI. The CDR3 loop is CASLWVRGNGELFF.

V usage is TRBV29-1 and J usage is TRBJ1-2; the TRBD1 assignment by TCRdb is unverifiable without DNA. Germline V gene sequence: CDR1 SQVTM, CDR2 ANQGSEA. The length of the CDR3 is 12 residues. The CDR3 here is CSEGGGMRGYTF.

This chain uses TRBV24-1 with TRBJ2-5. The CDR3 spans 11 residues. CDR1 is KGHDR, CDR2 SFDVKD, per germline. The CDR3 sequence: CATSDGEKQYF.

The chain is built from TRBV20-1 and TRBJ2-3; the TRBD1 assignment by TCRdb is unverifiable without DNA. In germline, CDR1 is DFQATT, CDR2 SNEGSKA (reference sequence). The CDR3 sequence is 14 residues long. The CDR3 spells CSASPLGFTDTQYF.

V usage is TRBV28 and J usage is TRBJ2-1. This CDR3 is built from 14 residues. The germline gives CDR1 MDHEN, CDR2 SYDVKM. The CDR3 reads CASSFFGRYNEQFF.

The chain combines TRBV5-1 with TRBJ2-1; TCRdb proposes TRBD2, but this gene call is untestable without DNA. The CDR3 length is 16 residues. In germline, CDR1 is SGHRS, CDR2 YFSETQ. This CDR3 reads CASSLGETKIPPKQFF.

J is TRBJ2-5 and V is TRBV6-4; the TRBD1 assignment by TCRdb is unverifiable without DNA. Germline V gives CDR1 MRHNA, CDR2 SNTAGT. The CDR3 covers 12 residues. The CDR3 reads CASVWGAVTQYF.

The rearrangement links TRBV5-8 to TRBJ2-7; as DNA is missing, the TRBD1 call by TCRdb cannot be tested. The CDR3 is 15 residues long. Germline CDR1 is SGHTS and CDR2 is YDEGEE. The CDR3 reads CASSSPNRGTYEQYF.

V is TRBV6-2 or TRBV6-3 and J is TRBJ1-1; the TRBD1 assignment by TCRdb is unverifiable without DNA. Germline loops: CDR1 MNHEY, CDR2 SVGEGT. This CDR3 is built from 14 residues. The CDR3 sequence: CASRRTGERTEAFF.